The 17 T cell receptor beta chains listed next were all sequenced from one sample in a study of blood T cell repertoires in COVID-19. Libraries were prepared by immunoSEQ multiplex PCR; TCRdb keeps only in-frame clonotypes and omits some of them. The data show about 98,000 clones, with approximately 90% seen just once and 3.5% to 5.5% held by the top ten. The specimen was peripheral blood. These receptors were taken from a man between 70 and 80 years old with acute or convalescent COVID-19.

The chain combines TRBV21-1 with TRBJ2-5; the DNA was not used to check the table's D call, TRBD2. TRBV21-1 is listed as a pseudogene. This CDR3 is 11 amino acids long. In DNA form, the CDR3 reads TGTGCCAGCAGCATACAAGAGACCCAGTACTTC. This encodes CASSIQETQYF.

V gene TRBV5-1 combines with J gene TRBJ1-1; TRBD1 is a possible D gene (6 bases). Germline V lookup: CDR1 SGHRS, CDR2 YFSETQ. The ends were cut back, 7 bases at V and 0 bases at J, with 10 bases in the middle. CDR3 length: 13 residues. CDR3 amino acids: CASRDTMNTEAFF. The CDR3 nucleotides read TGCGCCAGCCGGGACACCATGAACACTGAAGCTTTCTTT.

V usage is TRBV7-3 and J usage is TRBJ2-1; D is possibly TRBD1 (5 bases). This CDR3 is 12 amino acids long. CDR1 and CDR2 from the germline V gene are SGHTA and FQGTGA. The V end lost 8 bases, the J end lost 4 bases, and 9 bases lay between the germline ends. CDR3 coding DNA: TGTGCCAGCGGGCGACAGTACAATGAGCAGTTCTTC. Protein sequence: CASGRQYNEQFF.

The gene calls are TRBV9 and TRBJ2-3; D is unresolved. The CDR3 spans 15 residues. Germline CDR1 and CDR2: SGDLS and YYNGEE. V was shortened by 0 bases and J by 4 bases, with 12 bases between the two germline ends. In DNA, the CDR3 is TGTGCCAGCAGCGTAGCGGGTTTCGGAGCAGATACGCAGTATTTT. Protein sequence: CASSVAGFGADTQYF.

The genes are TRBV27 and TRBJ1-2; D not resolved. The V end lost 2 bases, the J end lost 2 bases, and 6 bases lay between the germline ends. Germline V gives CDR1 MNHEY, CDR2 SMNVEV (reference sequence). The CDR3 sequence is 13 residues long. CDR3 DNA: TGTGCCAGCAGTTTAACCGGGAACTATGGCTACACCTTC. Protein: CASSLTGNYGYTF.

This clone was found once. The V and J genes are TRBV30 and TRBJ1-1; a weak D match, TRBD1 (5 bases). The germline CDR1 and CDR2 sequences are GTSNPN and SVGIG (reference sequence). The V and J ends lost 0 bases and 9 bases respectively, with 11 bases between them. The CDR3 loop spans 12 amino acids. The CDR3 here is CAWSVRQYQAFF. As DNA, the CDR3 is TGTGCCTGGAGTGTACGACAGTACCAAGCTTTCTTT.

The J gene is TRBJ2-5, the V gene TRBV5-6; 12 bases align to TRBD1. CDR1 is SGHDT, CDR2 YYEEEE, per germline. V lost 4 bases to trimming and J lost 5 bases; unmatched junction nucleotides: 12. The CDR3 extends over 17 amino acids. The CDR3 is CASSRGQGAYEEETQYF. The CDR3 DNA reads as TGTGCCAGCAGCCGGGGACAGGGGGCGTATGAGGAGGAGACCCAGTACTTC.

The V and J genes are TRBV6-1 and TRBJ1-5, with 7 nucleotides matching TRBD1. V was clipped by 2 bases and J by 2 bases; unmatched bases: 9. The CDR3 contains 17 residues. Germline loops: CDR1 MNHNS, CDR2 SASEGT. CDR3 sequence: CASSEPTRGVGNQPQHF. The CDR3 nucleotides read TGTGCCAGCAGTGAACCTACCAGGGGGGTGGGCAATCAGCCCCAGCATTTT.

The gene calls are TRBV6-6 and TRBJ1-2; D is ambiguous. V was cut by 5 bases and J by 5 bases, with 12 bases left in between. Germline assignment: CDR1 MNHNY and CDR2 SVGAGI (reference sequence). CDR3 size: 13 residues. CDR3 DNA: TGTGCCAGCAGTACTTCCGCGGCGTATGGCTACACCTTC. This translates into CASSTSAAYGYTF.

V gene TRBV7-6 combines with J gene TRBJ1-4; D is possibly TRBD1 (6 bases). This CDR3 has 16 amino acids. Trimming stripped 2 bases from V and 7 bases from J, with 17 bases between. Germline CDR1 SGHVS, CDR2 FNYEAQ. CDR3 amino acids: CASSLTTGPGAEKLFF. Here the CDR3 DNA reads TGTGCCAGCAGCTTAACTACTGGGCCAGGGGCTGAAAAACTGTTTTTT.

This chain links TRBV10-3 with TRBJ1-5, with 7 bases aligning to TRBD1. Germline CDR1 is ENHRY and CDR2 is SYGVKD. Losses at the gene ends were 0 bases for V and 3 bases for J; bases not matched to a gene: 5. This CDR3 has 16 residues. This chain's CDR3 is CAISESRQGLNQPQHF. CDR3 coding DNA: TGTGCCATCAGTGAGTCTCGACAGGGACTCAATCAGCCCCAGCATTTT.

The rearrangement joins TRBV4-2 to TRBJ1-2, with 12 positions matching TRBD1. This CDR3 spans 19 amino acids. CDR1 is LGHNA and CDR2 is YNFKEQ in the germline V gene. The ends lost 0 bases at V and 3 bases at J; junction bases unmatched: 11. CDR3 sequence (DNA): TGTGCCAGCAGCCAAGAAGAGTTCGGGGGACAGGGGGCCTACTATGGCTACACCTTC. This encodes CASSQEEFGGQGAYYGYTF.

The J gene is TRBJ2-2, the V gene TRBV6-2 or TRBV6-3; a weak D match, TRBD1 (5 bases). CDR1 is MNHEY, CDR2 SVGEGT, per germline. This CDR3 contains 15 residues. Trimming cost V 5 bases and J 7 bases, with 17 bases left between them. CDR3 nucleotides: TGTGCCAGCAGTCCCCCTCAGGGCCTGGTCGGGGAGCTGTTTTTT. Translation gives CASSPPQGLVGELFF.

This chain links TRBV18 with TRBJ1-2; the match to TRBD1 covers 9 bases. The CDR3 sequence is 14 residues long. V shed 3 bases, J shed 8 bases, and the junction held 7 bases outside the gene matches. The germline gives CDR1 KGHSH, CDR2 LQKENI. The CDR3 nucleotides are TGTGCCAGCTCACCGTCGGACAGGGGAGGCGGCTACACCTTC. Its protein product is CASSPSDRGGGYTF.

This clone showed up just once. The V call is TRBV6-5, the J call TRBJ1-4, with D unclear. Trimming stripped 2 bases from V and 8 bases from J, with 9 bases between. The CDR3 sequence is 13 residues long. Germline V CDR1 and CDR2: MNHEY, SVGAGI. The CDR3 DNA reads as TGTGCCAGCAGTTACGGTGGGGAGGAAAAACTGTTTTTT. Protein sequence: CASSYGGEEKLFF.

This chain connects TRBV2 to TRBJ2-2; D possibly corresponds to TRBD1 (6 bases). The CDR3 consists of 15 residues. V was shortened by 1 base and J by 3 bases, with 9 bases between the two germline ends. Germline CDR1 is SNHLY and CDR2 is FYNNEI. The CDR3: CASSEGQAYTGELFF. The CDR3 nucleotides are TGTGCCAGCAGTGAAGGACAGGCTTACACCGGGGAGCTGTTTTTT.

This clone was found once. V usage is TRBV5-1 and J usage is TRBJ2-3, with D perhaps matching TRBD2 (6 bases). The CDR3 covers 13 residues. Trimming stripped 0 bases from V and 11 bases from J, with 13 bases between. Germline CDR1 reads SGHRS; CDR2 reads YFSETQ. CDR3 DNA sequence: TGCGCCAGCAGCTTGGTCGCCGGGGGAGTGCAGTATTTT. The encoded protein is CASSLVAGGVQYF. Together with reference TRBV5-1 and TRBJ2-3, the CDR3 gives the full variable domain: KAGVTQTPRYLIKTRGQQVTLSCSPISGHRSVSWYQQTPGQGLQFLFEYFSETQRNKGNFPGRFSGRQFSNSRSEMNVSTLELGDSALYLCASSLVAGGVQYFGPGTRLTVL.